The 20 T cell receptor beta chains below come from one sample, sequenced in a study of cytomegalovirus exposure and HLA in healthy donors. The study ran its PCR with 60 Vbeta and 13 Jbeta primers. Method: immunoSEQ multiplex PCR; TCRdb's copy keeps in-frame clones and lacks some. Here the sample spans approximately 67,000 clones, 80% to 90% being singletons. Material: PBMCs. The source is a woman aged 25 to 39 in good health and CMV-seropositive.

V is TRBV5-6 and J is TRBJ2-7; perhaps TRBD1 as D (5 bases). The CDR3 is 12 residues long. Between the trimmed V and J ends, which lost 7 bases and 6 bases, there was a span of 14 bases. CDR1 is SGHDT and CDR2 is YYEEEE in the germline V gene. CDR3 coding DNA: TGTGCCAGCGGCCTGAGCAGGGCCGAGCAGTACTTC. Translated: CASGLSRAEQYF.

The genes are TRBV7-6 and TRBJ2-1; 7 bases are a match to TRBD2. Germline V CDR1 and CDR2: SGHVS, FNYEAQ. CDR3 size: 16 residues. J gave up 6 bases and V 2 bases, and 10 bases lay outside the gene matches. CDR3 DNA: TGTGCCAGCAGCTTACCTCTGGGAGGGCCCCTCAATGAGCAGTTCTTC. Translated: CASSLPLGGPLNEQFF.

CDR3 sequence: CASSFALLATSTDTQYF. In nucleotides, the CDR3 is TGTGCCAGTAGTTTCGCCCTCCTAGCGACTAGCACAGATACGCAGTATTTT. The chain carries TRBV19 and TRBJ2-3, with D possibly being TRBD2 (6 bases). The CDR3 totals 17 residues. V lost 5 bases, J lost 0 bases, and 18 bases lay in between. Germline loops: CDR1 LNHDA, CDR2 SQIVND (reference sequence).

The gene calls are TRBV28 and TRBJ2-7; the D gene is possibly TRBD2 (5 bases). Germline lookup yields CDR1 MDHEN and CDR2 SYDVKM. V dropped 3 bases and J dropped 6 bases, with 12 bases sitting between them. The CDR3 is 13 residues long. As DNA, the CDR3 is TGTGCCAGCAGTTTGGGAATGAGGGCCGAGCAGTACTTC. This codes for CASSLGMRAEQYF.

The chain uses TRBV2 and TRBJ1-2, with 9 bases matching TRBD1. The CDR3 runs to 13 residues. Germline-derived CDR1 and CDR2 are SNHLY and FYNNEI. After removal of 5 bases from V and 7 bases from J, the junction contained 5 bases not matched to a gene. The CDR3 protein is CASSIQGARGYTF. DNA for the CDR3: TGTGCCAGCAGTATACAGGGGGCGCGTGGCTACACCTTC. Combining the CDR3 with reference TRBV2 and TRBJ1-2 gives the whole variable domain EPEVTQTPSHQVTQMGQEVILRCVPISNHLYFYWYRQILGQKVEFLVSFYNNEISEKSEIFDDQFSVERPDGSNFTLKIRSTKLEDSAMYFCASSIQGARGYTFGSGTRLTVV.

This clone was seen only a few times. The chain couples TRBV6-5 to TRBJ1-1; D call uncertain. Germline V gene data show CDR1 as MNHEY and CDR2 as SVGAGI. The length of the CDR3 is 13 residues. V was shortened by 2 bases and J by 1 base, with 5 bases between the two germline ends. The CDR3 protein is CASSYGTNTEAFF. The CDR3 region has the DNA TGTGCCAGCAGTTACGGCACGAACACTGAAGCTTTCTTT.

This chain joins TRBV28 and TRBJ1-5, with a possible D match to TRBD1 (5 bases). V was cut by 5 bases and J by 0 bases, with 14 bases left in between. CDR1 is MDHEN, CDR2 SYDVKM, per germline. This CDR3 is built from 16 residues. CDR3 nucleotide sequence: TGTGCCAGCAGTGGACGACAGCCCTATAGCAATCAGCCCCAGCATTTT. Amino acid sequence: CASSGRQPYSNQPQHF.

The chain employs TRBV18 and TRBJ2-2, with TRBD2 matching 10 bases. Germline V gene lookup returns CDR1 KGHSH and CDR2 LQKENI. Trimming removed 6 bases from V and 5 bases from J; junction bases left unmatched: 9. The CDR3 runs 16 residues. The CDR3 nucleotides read TGTGCCAGCTCTCCCCTAGCGGGAGTTAAAACCGGGGAGCTGTTTTTT. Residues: CASSPLAGVKTGELFF.

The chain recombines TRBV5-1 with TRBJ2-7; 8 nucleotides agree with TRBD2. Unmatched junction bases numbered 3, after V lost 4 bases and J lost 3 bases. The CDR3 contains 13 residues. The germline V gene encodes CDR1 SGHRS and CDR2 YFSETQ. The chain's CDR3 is CASSPGLDYEQYF. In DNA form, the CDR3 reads TGCGCCAGCAGCCCGGGACTAGACTACGAGCAGTACTTC.

The CDR3 DNA is TGCGCCAGCAGCTTCCCTAGCTCCTACAATGAGCAGTTCTTC. It translates to CASSFPSSYNEQFF. The V call is TRBV5-1, the J call TRBJ2-1; the D is unclear. The V end lost 2 bases, the J end lost 0 bases, and 6 bases lay between the germline ends. CDR3 size: 14 residues. Germline V gene sequence: CDR1 SGHRS, CDR2 YFSETQ.

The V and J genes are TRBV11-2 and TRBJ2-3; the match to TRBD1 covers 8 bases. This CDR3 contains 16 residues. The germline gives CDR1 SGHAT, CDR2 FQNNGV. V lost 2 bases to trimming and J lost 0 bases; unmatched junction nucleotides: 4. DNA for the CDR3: TGTGCCAGCAGCTTATGGGGACAGGCTAGCACAGATACGCAGTATTTT. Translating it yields CASSLWGQASTDTQYF. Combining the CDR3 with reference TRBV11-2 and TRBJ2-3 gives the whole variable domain EAGVAQSPRYKIIEKRQSVAFWCNPISGHATLYWYQQILGQGPKLLIQFQNNGVVDDSQLPKDRFSAERLKGVDSTLKIQPAKLEDSAVYLCASSLWGQASTDTQYFGPGTRLTVL.

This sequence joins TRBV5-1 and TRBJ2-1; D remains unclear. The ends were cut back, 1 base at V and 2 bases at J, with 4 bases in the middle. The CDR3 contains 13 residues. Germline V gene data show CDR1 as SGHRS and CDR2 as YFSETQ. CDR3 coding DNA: TGCGCCAGCAGCTTGACTACCTACAATGAGCAGTTCTTC. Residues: CASSLTTYNEQFF.

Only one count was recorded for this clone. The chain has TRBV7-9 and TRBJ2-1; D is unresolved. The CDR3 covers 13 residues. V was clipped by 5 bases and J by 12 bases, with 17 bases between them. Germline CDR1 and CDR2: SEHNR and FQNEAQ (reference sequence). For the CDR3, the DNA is TGTGCCAGCAGCGCTACCCAAAACTCGGGGCAGTTCTTC. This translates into CASSATQNSGQFF.

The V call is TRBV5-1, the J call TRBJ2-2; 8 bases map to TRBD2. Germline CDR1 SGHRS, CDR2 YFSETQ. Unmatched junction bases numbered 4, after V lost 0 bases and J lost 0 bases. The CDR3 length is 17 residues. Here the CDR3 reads CASSLVAGGANTGELFF. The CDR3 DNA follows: TGCGCCAGCAGCTTGGTCGCGGGAGGCGCGAACACCGGGGAGCTGTTTTTT.

The CDR3 bases are TGTGCCAGCAGCCCCCGGGGAGCGGGAGGGCCGGGGTACAATGAGCAGTTCTTC. The encoded protein is CASSPRGAGGPGYNEQFF. The chain carries TRBV7-9 and TRBJ2-1; TRBD2 aligns across 10 bases. Germline values: CDR1 SEHNR, CDR2 FQNEAQ (reference sequence). The junction had 14 bases not matched to a gene; V was cut back by 5 bases and J by 4 bases. CDR3 length: 18 residues.

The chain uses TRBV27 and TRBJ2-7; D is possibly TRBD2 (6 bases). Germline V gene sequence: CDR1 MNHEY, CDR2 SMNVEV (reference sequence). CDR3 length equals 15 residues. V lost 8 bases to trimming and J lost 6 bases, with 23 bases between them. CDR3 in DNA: TGTGCCAGCGGCTCCTCCCCGGGACTCGCATCCGAGCAGTACTTC. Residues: CASGSSPGLASEQYF.

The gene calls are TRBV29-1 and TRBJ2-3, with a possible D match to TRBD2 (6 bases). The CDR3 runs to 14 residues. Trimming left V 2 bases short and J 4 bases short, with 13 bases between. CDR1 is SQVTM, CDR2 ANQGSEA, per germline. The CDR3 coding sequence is TGCAGCGTTGAAAGGGGCGGGACCGCAGATACGCAGTATTTT. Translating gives CSVERGGTADTQYF.

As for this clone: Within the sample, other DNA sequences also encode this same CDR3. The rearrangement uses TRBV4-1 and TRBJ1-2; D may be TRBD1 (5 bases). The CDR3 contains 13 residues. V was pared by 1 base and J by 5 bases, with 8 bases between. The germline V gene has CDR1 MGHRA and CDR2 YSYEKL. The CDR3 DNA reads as TGCGCCAGCAGCCAAGGCCAGGGATATGGCTACACCTTC. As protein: CASSQGQGYGYTF.

CDR3 sequence: CSAQGGGEQYF. The CDR3 DNA is TGCAGTGCTCAAGGCGGGGGCGAGCAGTACTTC. The gene calls are TRBV20-1 and TRBJ2-7, with 7 bases fitting TRBD2. CDR1 is DFQATT, CDR2 SNEGSKA, per germline (reference sequence). Losses at the gene ends were 5 bases for V and 6 bases for J; bases not matched to a gene: 4. The CDR3 runs 11 residues.

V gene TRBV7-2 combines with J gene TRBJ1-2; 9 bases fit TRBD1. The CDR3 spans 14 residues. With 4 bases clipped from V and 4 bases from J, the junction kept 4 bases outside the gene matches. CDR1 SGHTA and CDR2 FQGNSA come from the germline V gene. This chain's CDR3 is CASSSPGQGYGYTF. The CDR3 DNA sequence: TGTGCCAGCAGCTCCCCGGGACAGGGCTATGGCTACACCTTC.